Listed here are 9 T cell receptor beta chains from one sample, sequenced in a study of long-term antiretroviral therapy in people with HIV. Investigators performed immunoSEQ version v3.0 at survey level. Clones were sequenced by immunoSEQ multiplex PCR, and TCRdb holds only the in-frame ones, with some missing. The sample includes under 20,000 clones, under 80% of them seen just once. This sample comprised unsorted PBMCs, obtained less than 2.2 years before starting antiretroviral therapy. The origin of the receptors is a man in his thirties or forties with HIV.

The genes are TRBV5-4 and TRBJ1-1; D is undetermined. V shed 6 bases and J shed 2 bases, with 11 bases lying between them. Looked up from germline, CDR1 is SGHNT and CDR2 is YYREEE (reference sequence). The length of the CDR3 is 13 residues. In nucleotides, the CDR3 is TGTGCCAGCAACTCCGTTCTTAACACTGAAGCTTTCTTT. Translation: CASNSVLNTEAFF.

This clone has a handful of counts. The chain has TRBV5-6 and TRBJ1-3; 9 bases map to TRBD1. The length of the CDR3 is 18 residues. Looked up from germline, CDR1 is SGHDT and CDR2 is YYEEEE. V lost 4 bases, J lost 0 bases, and 11 bases stayed unmatched. The CDR3 coding sequence is TGTGCCAGCAGCGGGGGTCGGGACAGGGCTTTCTCTGGAAACACCATATATTTT. Its translation is CASSGGRDRAFSGNTIYF.

This chain joins TRBV7-8 and TRBJ1-5, with D possibly TRBD1 on 5 matching bases. The CDR3 contains 15 residues. Trimming cost V 4 bases and J 3 bases, with 13 bases left between them. Looked up from germline, CDR1 is SGHVS and CDR2 is FQNEAQ. CDR3 loop: CASSSSDSTNQPQHF. The DNA of the CDR3 is TGTGCCAGCAGCTCTTCAGACAGCACCAATCAGCCCCAGCATTTT.

This clone came up once. V usage is TRBV19 and J usage is TRBJ2-1; D assignment may be TRBD1 or TRBD2 (6 bases each). CDR1 and CDR2 from the germline V gene are LNHDA and SQIVND (reference sequence). The CDR3 is 14 amino acids. Trimming cost V 4 bases and J 5 bases, with 12 bases left between them. The CDR3 reads CASSTWGADNEQFF. The CDR3 DNA reads TGTGCCAGTAGTACATGGGGGGCGGACAATGAGCAGTTCTTC.

The genes are TRBV10-3 and TRBJ2-3, with 7 bases matching TRBD2. Germline V gene data show CDR1 as ENHRY and CDR2 as SYGVKD. The trim removed 4 bases at V and 4 bases at J, leaving 11 bases unmatched. The CDR3 covers 16 residues. The CDR3: CAISAQLASSADTQYF. CDR3 nucleotides: TGTGCCATCAGTGCGCAACTAGCGTCGTCAGCAGATACGCAGTATTTT.

Only a few counts were recorded for this clone. The chain joins TRBV13 to TRBJ2-4, with D maybe TRBD2 (5 bases). The CDR3 has 12 residues. V was cut by 5 bases and J by 11 bases, with 13 bases left in between. The germline gives CDR1 PRHDT, CDR2 FYEKMQ (reference sequence). CDR3 loop: CASSPREGLQYF. DNA of the CDR3: TGTGCCAGCAGCCCCCGAGAGGGCCTTCAGTACTTC.

V gene TRBV19 combines with J gene TRBJ2-7; 11 bases match TRBD1. V was pared by 10 bases and J by 3 bases, with 11 bases of the junction left unmatched. The CDR3 is made up of 15 amino acids. CDR1 is LNHDA, CDR2 SQIVND, per germline (reference sequence). The CDR3 DNA reads as TGTGCCACAAGAAAGGGGGACAGGGGGTACTACGAGCAGTACTTC. Its protein product is CATRKGDRGYYEQYF.

The rearrangement links TRBV4-1 to TRBJ2-3; 7 bases align to TRBD2. V was pared by 2 bases and J by 4 bases, with 9 bases of the junction left unmatched. Germline V gene lookup returns CDR1 MGHRA and CDR2 YSYEKL. This CDR3 is built from 16 residues. The CDR3 sequence: CASSQWGGSSADTQYF. The CDR3 DNA follows: TGCGCCAGCAGCCAATGGGGAGGGAGTTCGGCAGATACGCAGTATTTT.

V and J are TRBV7-8 and TRBJ2-7; maybe TRBD2 (5 bases). Trimming took off 1 base at V and 6 bases at J, with 16 bases between the two ends. CDR3 length: 15 amino acids. Germline loops: CDR1 SGHVS, CDR2 FQNEAQ. The CDR3 DNA is TGTGCCAGCAGCTTAGGGTCCCAGGAGGCGTTCGAGCAGTACTTC. It specifies CASSLGSQEAFEQYF.